The 27 T cell receptor beta chains listed next were all sequenced from one sample in a study of graft-versus-host responses after intestinal transplantation. The method was immunoSEQ multiplex PCR; TCRdb's version includes in-frame clones alone and lacks a portion of them. Seen here are tens of thousands of clones, 75% to 90% observed once, and the top ten hold approximately 0.39%. What these receptors recognize is not known. The sample was unstimulated CD4+ T cells sorted from spleen or lymph node cells, taken before transplant. These receptors were taken from a human donor who was the organ donor for an intestinal transplant.

The chain carries TRBV9 and TRBJ1-1; a possible D gene is TRBD1 (6 bases). CDR3 length: 14 residues. Per the germline V gene, CDR1 is SGDLS and CDR2 is YYNGEE. Between the trimmed V and J ends, which lost 3 bases and 4 bases, there was a span of 13 bases. The CDR3: CASSDRERFTEAFF. CDR3 sequence (DNA): TGTGCCAGCAGCGACAGGGAGAGGTTCACTGAAGCTTTCTTT.

The V and J genes are TRBV5-4 and TRBJ2-3; tentatively, D is TRBD2 (5 bases). The CDR3 totals 16 residues. Germline lookup yields CDR1 SGHNT and CDR2 YYREEE (reference sequence). Trimming took off 2 bases at V and 0 bases at J, with 13 bases between the two ends. CDR3 sequence: CASSFASRPSTDTQYF. The CDR3 DNA follows: TGTGCCAGCAGCTTTGCTAGCCGACCTAGCACAGATACGCAGTATTTT. Filled out from reference TRBV5-4 and TRBJ2-3, the complete variable domain reads ETGVTQSPTHLIKTRGQQVTLRCSSQSGHNTVSWYQQALGQGPQFIFQYYREEENGRGNFPPRFSGLQFPNYSSELNVNALELDDSALYLCASSFASRPSTDTQYFGPGTRLTVL.

The chain combines TRBV4-3 with TRBJ2-2, with D unresolved. V lost 0 bases and J 7 bases, leaving 9 bases between the germline ends. CDR1 and CDR2 from the germline V gene are LGHNA and YSLEER. The length of the CDR3 is 14 residues. In nucleotides, the CDR3 is TGCGCCAGCAGCCAAGATCTAGTGGTCGGGGAGCTGTTTTTT. Translated: CASSQDLVVGELFF.

The chain couples TRBV27 to TRBJ2-2; tentatively, D is TRBD2 (5 bases). V gave up 6 bases and J gave up 4 bases, with 18 bases separating them. This CDR3 contains 16 residues. The germline gives CDR1 MNHEY, CDR2 SMNVEV (reference sequence). CDR3 protein: CASRTPDLASTGELFF. CDR3 nucleotides: TGTGCCAGCAGAACTCCGGACTTAGCGAGCACCGGGGAGCTGTTTTTT.

This chain joins TRBV30 and TRBJ1-2; D remains unclear. This CDR3 contains 13 residues. The V gene lost 4 bases and the J gene lost 3 bases, with 12 bases spanning the gap. CDR1 and CDR2 (germline): GTSNPN, SVGIG (reference sequence). The CDR3 loop reads CAWKRVSHYGYTF. The CDR3 nucleotides read TGTGCCTGGAAACGGGTCTCCCACTATGGCTACACCTTC.

V usage is TRBV2 and J usage is TRBJ1-4; D is undetermined. The CDR3 runs 11 residues. Trimming shortened V by 6 bases and J by 13 bases, and 12 bases separated the two germline ends. The germline V gene has CDR1 SNHLY and CDR2 FYNNEI. CDR3 in DNA: TGTGCCAGCAGCTCAAACGAGGGACTGTTTTTT. Protein sequence: CASSSNEGLFF.

V usage is TRBV6-6 and J usage is TRBJ1-2, with 8 bases fitting TRBD1. Per the germline V gene, CDR1 is MNHNY and CDR2 is SVGAGI (reference sequence). Trimming removed 5 bases from V and 4 bases from J; junction bases left unmatched: 0. The length of the CDR3 is 12 residues. CDR3 in amino acids: CASSDRGYGYTF. The CDR3, as DNA: TGTGCCAGCAGTGACAGGGGCTATGGCTACACCTTC.

This rearrangement joins TRBV4-1 to TRBJ1-1; no clear D gene. V was clipped by 0 bases and J by 1 base, with 6 bases between them. The CDR3 extends over 14 amino acids. Germline V gene lookup returns CDR1 MGHRA and CDR2 YSYEKL. The CDR3 DNA reads as TGCGCCAGCAGCCAAGAGATGAGGAACACTGAAGCTTTCTTT. Amino acids: CASSQEMRNTEAFF.

This chain uses TRBV7-9 with TRBJ1-5, with 10 positions matching TRBD1. The germline CDR1 and CDR2 sequences are SEHNR and FQNEAQ (reference sequence). V lost 5 bases, J lost 10 bases, and 14 bases stayed unmatched. CDR3 length: 16 residues. CDR3 region: CASSPRGDRGQSPQHF. The DNA for the CDR3 is TGTGCCAGCAGCCCAAGAGGGGACAGGGGTCAATCCCCCCAGCATTTT.

This clone was recorded a few times. The CDR3 reads CASSYDGTGTSPLHF. In DNA, the CDR3 is TGTGCCAGCAGTTACGATGGGACAGGGACATCACCCCTCCACTTT. The V gene is TRBV6-5, the J gene TRBJ1-6; 9 nucleotides line up with TRBD1. CDR1 MNHEY and CDR2 SVGAGI come from the germline V gene. The CDR3 loop spans 15 amino acids. After removal of 2 bases from V and 10 bases from J, the junction contained 6 bases not matched to a gene.

V and J are TRBV28 and TRBJ2-7; possibly TRBD1 for D (6 bases). V lost 7 bases and J 1 base, leaving 11 bases between the germline ends. The length of the CDR3 is 13 residues. Germline V CDR1 and CDR2: MDHEN, SYDVKM. CDR3 DNA sequence: TGTGCCAGCAATACACAGGGTTCCTACGAGCAGTACGTC. Its protein product is CASNTQGSYEQYV.

This clone was seen once. The J gene is TRBJ2-7, the V gene TRBV2; the match to TRBD1 covers 8 bases. The CDR3 loop spans 13 amino acids. In germline, CDR1 is SNHLY, CDR2 FYNNEI. Unmatched junction bases numbered 8, after V lost 7 bases and J lost 6 bases. CDR3 DNA sequence: TGTGCCAGCAATCCCCGTGACAGGGGCGAGCAGTACGTC. Translation gives CASNPRDRGEQYV.

The genes are TRBV9 and TRBJ2-5; 14 nucleotides match TRBD2. Germline V lookup: CDR1 SGDLS, CDR2 YYNGEE. The CDR3 is 16 residues long. Trimming removed 4 bases from V and 5 bases from J; junction bases left unmatched: 7. This chain's CDR3 is CASSIGLAGGRETQYF. The CDR3, as DNA: TGTGCCAGCAGCATCGGACTAGCGGGGGGTCGGGAGACCCAGTACTTC.

This clone was seen once. V and J are TRBV6-5 and TRBJ2-5; possibly TRBD2 for D (7 bases). Germline CDR1 and CDR2: MNHEY and SVGAGI. CDR3 length: 15 amino acids. The germline V and J ends were trimmed by 11 bases and 2 bases, with 21 bases remaining between them. CDR3 sequence: CAVTPLGGTQETQYF. For the CDR3, the DNA is TGTGCCGTTACGCCCTTGGGGGGGACACAAGAGACCCAGTACTTC.

The chain is built from TRBV2 and TRBJ2-7, with no clear D. V was cut by 0 bases and J by 3 bases, with 15 bases left in between. The CDR3 loop spans 16 amino acids. Germline values: CDR1 SNHLY, CDR2 FYNNEI. The chain's CDR3 is CASSEAPPGTYYEQYV. The CDR3 region has the DNA TGTGCCAGCAGTGAAGCCCCCCCGGGTACATACTACGAGCAGTACGTC.

The chain is built from TRBV7-8 and TRBJ2-7, with 9 bases lining up with TRBD2. Germline values: CDR1 SGHVS, CDR2 FQNEAQ. This CDR3 region has 15 residues. J was trimmed by 2 bases and V by 5 bases; bases with no gene match: 7. The DNA for the CDR3 is TGTGCCAGCAGCCCTAGGGCGGGGGGGCCCTACGAGCAGTACGTC. It specifies CASSPRAGGPYEQYV.

The J gene is TRBJ1-5, the V gene TRBV4-1, with no clear D. Germline CDR1 MGHRA, CDR2 YSYEKL. V was shortened by 1 base and J by 7 bases, with 14 bases between the two germline ends. CDR3 length: 15 residues. As DNA, the CDR3 is TGCGCCAGCAGCCAAGTTATTGGAACAGAACAGCCCCAGCATTTT. The encoded protein is CASSQVIGTEQPQHF.

V usage is TRBV6-1 and J usage is TRBJ1-2; TRBD1 agrees at 10 bases. CDR3 size: 14 residues. The J segment lost 10 bases and the V segment lost 2 bases, leaving 7 bases of the junction unmatched. Germline lookup yields CDR1 MNHNS and CDR2 SASEGT. CDR3 sequence reads: CASSESDRGQVYTF. CDR3 DNA sequence: TGTGCCAGCAGTGAAAGCGACAGGGGGCAAGTCTACACCTTC.

This CDR3 is CASSQVRSSGNTIYF. CDR3 bases: TGCGCCAGCAGCCAAGTTAGAAGCTCTGGAAACACCATATATTTT. The chain links TRBV4-1 to TRBJ1-3; D is undetermined. The V gene lost 1 base and the J gene lost 0 bases, with 7 bases spanning the gap. Germline CDR1 and CDR2: MGHRA and YSYEKL. The length of the CDR3 is 15 residues.

The rearrangement uses TRBV20-1 and TRBJ2-1, with D possibly being TRBD1 (6 bases). CDR3 size: 11 residues. Germline CDR1 DFQATT, CDR2 SNEGSKA (reference sequence). With 4 bases removed from V and 9 bases from J, the gap between germline ends came to 10 bases. DNA for the CDR3: TGCAGTGCTACAGGGGATTCTGAGCAGTTCTTC. Residues: CSATGDSEQFF.

The chain employs TRBV10-3 and TRBJ1-1; 7 bases map to TRBD1. Trimming removed 6 bases from V and 4 bases from J; junction bases left unmatched: 5. The CDR3 runs 13 residues. CDR1 is ENHRY, CDR2 SYGVKD, per germline. The CDR3, as DNA: TGTGCCATCAGAAAACAGGGGAGCACTGAAGCTTTCTTT. Translation gives CAIRKQGSTEAFF.

The chain uses TRBV29-1 and TRBJ2-3; 10 positions match TRBD2. This CDR3 spans 16 amino acids. Per germline, CDR1 SQVTM and CDR2 ANQGSEA. Unmatched junction bases numbered 10, after V lost 3 bases and J lost 4 bases. CDR3 amino acids: CSVERSGGAVADTQYF. The CDR3 DNA reads as TGCAGCGTTGAGCGAAGCGGGGGGGCCGTTGCAGATACGCAGTATTTT.

This clone was seen only once. The rearrangement links TRBV7-2 to TRBJ1-5; TRBD1 is a possible D gene (5 bases). CDR3 size: 15 residues. Germline CDR1 is SGHTA and CDR2 is FQGNSA. Trimming pared 1 base from V and 7 bases from J, leaving 14 bases between. The CDR3 here is CASSLGPGLRQPQHF. CDR3 bases: TGTGCCAGCAGCTTAGGTCCAGGGCTCCGACAGCCCCAGCATTTT. The full variable domain, in which reference TRBV7-2 and TRBJ1-5 provide the parts outside the CDR3, is GAGVSQSPSNKVTEKGKDVELRCDPISGHTALYWYRQSLGQGLEFLIYFQGNSAPDKSGLPSDRFSAERTGGSVSTLTIQRTQQEDSAVYLCASSLGPGLRQPQHFGDGTRLSIL.

DNA for the CDR3: TGTGCCAGCAGCTTCTTACTAGCGGGATACAATGAGCAGTTCTTC. It translates to CASSFLLAGYNEQFF. This chain connects TRBV5-4 to TRBJ2-1; 10 nucleotides match TRBD2. CDR1 and CDR2 from the germline V gene are SGHNT and YYREEE (reference sequence). The CDR3 is 15 amino acids. V lost 2 bases to trimming and J lost 4 bases; unmatched junction nucleotides: 3.

The V and J genes are TRBV4-1 and TRBJ1-1, with unresolved D. With 2 bases removed from V and 1 base from J, the gap between germline ends came to 11 bases. From germline, CDR1 is MGHRA and CDR2 YSYEKL. This CDR3 region has 15 residues. CDR3 DNA sequence: TGCGCCAGCAGCCAATCTCAGGTTCCGAACACTGAAGCTTTCTTT. Amino acid sequence: CASSQSQVPNTEAFF.

The chain uses TRBV7-8 and TRBJ2-1; 8 positions agree with TRBD1. There are 18 residues in the CDR3. Germline lookup yields CDR1 SGHVS and CDR2 FQNEAQ. The junction had 17 bases not matched to a gene; V was cut back by 1 base and J by 9 bases. The DNA of the CDR3 is TGTGCCAGCAGCTTAGAATTGGTTCAGGGGGCGAGGGTGGGTGAGCAGTTCTTC. It specifies CASSLELVQGARVGEQFF.

The chain carries TRBV7-3 and TRBJ2-3; 9 bases fit TRBD2. V lost 1 base to trimming and J lost 3 bases; unmatched junction nucleotides: 11. In germline, CDR1 is SGHTA, CDR2 FQGTGA. There are 18 residues in the CDR3. This CDR3 reads CASSLKPRMSGGTDTQYF. Written as DNA, the CDR3 is TGTGCCAGCAGCTTAAAACCCCGGATGAGCGGGGGGACAGATACGCAGTATTTT.